The 25 T cell receptor beta chains below all came from one sample that was sequenced in a study of T cell changes during pregnancy in multiple sclerosis. Some clones are missing from TCRdb's copy, which holds only in-frame ones; the method was immunoSEQ multiplex PCR. The table lists tens of thousands of clones, roughly 90% of them singletons. The starting material was peripheral blood, obtained in the third trimester of pregnancy. The receptors derive from a female donor in good health, enrolled as a control in a pregnancy study.

The count of this clone is one. The chain joins TRBV5-1 to TRBJ2-3; 9 nucleotides agree with TRBD2. This CDR3 region has 16 residues. J lost 0 bases, V lost 0 bases, and 2 bases had no gene match. Germline V gene sequence: CDR1 SGHRS, CDR2 YFSETQ. For the CDR3, the DNA is TGCGCCAGCAGCTTGGGACTAGCGGAAAGCACAGATACGCAGTATTTT. This codes for CASSLGLAESTDTQYF.

The genes are TRBV5-1 and TRBJ2-3; unclear D gene. This CDR3 has 11 amino acids. V was trimmed by 3 bases and J by 6 bases, leaving 5 bases between them. Germline CDR1 and CDR2: SGHRS and YFSETQ. CDR3 in DNA: TGCGCCAGCAGCTCCCTGGATACGCAGTATTTT. Protein sequence: CASSSLDTQYF.

V and J are TRBV7-8 and TRBJ1-2; tentatively, D is TRBD1 (6 bases). The germline V gene has CDR1 SGHVS and CDR2 FQNEAQ. Trimming took off 5 bases at V and 5 bases at J, with 18 bases between the two ends. CDR3 size: 15 residues. DNA of the CDR3: TGTGCCAGCAGCGCGACGACAGGAAGGGGGTATGGCTACACCTTC. It codes for CASSATTGRGYGYTF.

J is TRBJ1-5 and V is TRBV5-1; D is perhaps TRBD1 (6 bases). This CDR3 has 13 amino acids. Looked up from germline, CDR1 is SGHRS and CDR2 is YFSETQ. The V gene lost 5 bases and the J gene lost 3 bases, with 9 bases spanning the gap. CDR3 region: CASRGGINQPQHF. The CDR3 region has the DNA TGCGCCAGCAGAGGGGGTATCAATCAGCCCCAGCATTTT.

V and J are TRBV10-3 and TRBJ2-2; weak D call: TRBD1 (6 bases). V lost 3 bases and J 7 bases, leaving 15 bases between the germline ends. Looked up from germline, CDR1 is ENHRY and CDR2 is SYGVKD. The CDR3 consists of 15 residues. The CDR3 DNA is TGTGCCATCAGTGATGCACTAGAGGGGGACGGGGAGCTGTTTTTT. Amino acid sequence: CAISDALEGDGELFF.

J is TRBJ2-1 and V is TRBV19; tentatively, D is TRBD2 (6 bases). With 3 bases removed from V and 1 base from J, the gap between germline ends came to 13 bases. The CDR3 sequence is 16 residues long. The germline CDR1 and CDR2 sequences are LNHDA and SQIVND (reference sequence). The CDR3 DNA reads TGTGCCAGTAGTATGAGGCGGGATAGATCCTACAATGAGCAGTTCTTC. The encoded protein is CASSMRRDRSYNEQFF.

This clone was recorded once. One junction end disagrees with the germline gene, perhaps due to a read error. The genes are TRBV5-4 and TRBJ1-1; TRBD1 matches at 8 bases. The CDR3 contains 14 residues. CDR1 is SGHNT and CDR2 is YYREEE in the germline V gene (reference sequence). The CDR3 spells CTSGQGARNTEAFF. The CDR3 region has the DNA TGCACCTCGGGGCAGGGGGCGAGGAACACTGAAGCTTTCTTT.

The chain links TRBV10-2 to TRBJ1-4; D uncertain. The CDR3 contains 12 residues. Per the germline V gene, CDR1 is WSHSY and CDR2 is SAAADI. The V end was cut by 8 bases, the J end by 8 bases, with 12 bases between. The CDR3 DNA reads as TGCGCCAGCGCCCTTAACAGAGAAAAACTGTTTTTT. This gives the protein CASALNREKLFF.

This sequence joins TRBV4-1 and TRBJ2-3; perhaps TRBD2 as D (5 bases). V lost 2 bases, J lost 0 bases, and 12 bases lay in between. There are 16 residues in the CDR3. The germline V gene encodes CDR1 MGHRA and CDR2 YSYEKL. CDR3 in DNA: TGCGCCAGCAGCCAATTCGGGATCAGAAGCACAGATACGCAGTATTTT. It is translated as CASSQFGIRSTDTQYF.

This rearrangement joins TRBV19 to TRBJ2-5; 7 bases match TRBD1. The germline V gene has CDR1 LNHDA and CDR2 SQIVND (reference sequence). The junction had 9 bases not matched to a gene; V was cut back by 10 bases and J by 4 bases. This CDR3 spans 13 amino acids. CDR3 DNA sequence: TGTGCCACCCGGGACAGCCGTTTAGAGACCCAGTACTTC. Protein product: CATRDSRLETQYF.

The chain combines TRBV11-2 with TRBJ2-2; the D is unclear. This CDR3 region has 12 residues. Germline values: CDR1 SGHAT, CDR2 FQNNGV. The V end was cut by 1 base, the J end by 7 bases, with 4 bases between. The CDR3 sequence: CASSLAGGELFF. Written as DNA, the CDR3 is TGTGCCAGCAGCTTAGCGGGCGGGGAGCTGTTTTTT.

The rearrangement uses TRBV4-3 and TRBJ2-1; TRBD2 matches 13 bases. From germline, CDR1 is LGHNA and CDR2 YSLEER. The V and J ends lost 1 base and 6 bases, in that order; junction bases with no gene match: 9. The CDR3 loop spans 18 amino acids. The CDR3 here is CASSQGTPGTSGVNEQFF. The CDR3 region has the DNA TGCGCCAGCAGCCAAGGGACCCCTGGGACTAGCGGGGTCAATGAGCAGTTCTTC.

The chain combines TRBV29-1 with TRBJ2-7, with D possibly TRBD2 on 5 matching bases. Germline values: CDR1 SQVTM, CDR2 ANQGSEA. The CDR3 runs 15 residues. V lost 0 bases to trimming and J lost 3 bases, with 15 bases between them. Written as DNA, the CDR3 is TGCAGCGTTGAAGATCGTGGGTCGGGAAACTACGAGCAGTACTTC. The encoded protein is CSVEDRGSGNYEQYF.

On this clone: The same CDR3 also results from other DNA sequences found in this sample. The gene calls are TRBV4-3 and TRBJ2-7; the match to TRBD2 covers 11 bases. This CDR3 region has 15 residues. CDR1 LGHNA and CDR2 YSLEER come from the germline V gene. Trimming cost V 4 bases and J 2 bases; bases outside gene matches: 4. The CDR3 DNA is TGCGCCAGCAGCCCTGGGACTAGCGGTCCCTACGAGCAGTACTTC. Its translation: CASSPGTSGPYEQYF.

This chain connects TRBV9 to TRBJ1-3, with unresolved D. The V gene lost 0 bases and the J gene lost 1 base, with 5 bases spanning the gap. This CDR3 is built from 14 residues. Germline V CDR1 and CDR2: SGDLS, YYNGEE. The CDR3 DNA sequence: TGTGCCAGCAGCGTAGGAGTTTCTGGAAACACCATATATTTT. It translates to CASSVGVSGNTIYF.

This clone was recorded at least ten times. The chain has TRBV7-8 and TRBJ1-2; possible D gene TRBD1, 5 bases. This CDR3 has 15 amino acids. V lost 2 bases to trimming and J lost 4 bases, with 14 bases between them. Per the germline V gene, CDR1 is SGHVS and CDR2 is FQNEAQ. CDR3 nucleotide sequence: TGTGCCAGCAGCTTAAGTTGGGGCGGGAGCTATGGCTACACCTTC. Translating it yields CASSLSWGGSYGYTF.

The V call is TRBV2, the J call TRBJ2-1; weak D call: TRBD1 (5 bases). The CDR3 is 15 amino acids. Germline V lookup: CDR1 SNHLY, CDR2 FYNNEI. The V gene lost 6 bases and the J gene lost 6 bases, with 18 bases spanning the gap. The CDR3 loop is CASRKGPEVSNEQFF. CDR3 sequence (DNA): TGTGCCAGCAGAAAGGGGCCAGAGGTGTCCAATGAGCAGTTCTTC.

The chain couples TRBV7-2 to TRBJ2-5; 8 bases fit TRBD2. J lost 4 bases, V lost 2 bases, and 0 bases had no gene match. Germline assignment: CDR1 SGHTA and CDR2 FQGNSA. The CDR3 spans 13 residues. CDR3 amino acids: CASSLSGGETQYF. In DNA, the CDR3 is TGTGCCAGCAGCTTAAGCGGGGGAGAGACCCAGTACTTC.

The chain couples TRBV7-9 to TRBJ1-5, with D possibly being TRBD1 (5 bases). Germline CDR1 SEHNR, CDR2 FQNEAQ (reference sequence). The CDR3 consists of 14 residues. The ends were cut back, 5 bases at V and 6 bases at J, with 14 bases in the middle. In DNA, the CDR3 is TGTGCCAGCAGCGGCGGGACCTGGGGTCAGCCCCAGCATTTT. Translated: CASSGGTWGQPQHF.

The V gene is TRBV2, the J gene TRBJ2-1, with 8 nucleotides matching TRBD2. Germline-derived CDR1 and CDR2 are SNHLY and FYNNEI. The CDR3 is 17 amino acids. Germline trimming cut 6 bases from V and 10 bases from J; bases unmatched to any gene: 20. This chain's CDR3 is CASRAGVGRAQTWEQFF. CDR3 bases: TGTGCCAGCAGGGCCGGGGTCGGGAGGGCCCAGACATGGGAGCAGTTCTTC.

The V call is TRBV9, the J call TRBJ2-3; maybe TRBD2 (5 bases). V shed 4 bases and J shed 4 bases, with 16 bases lying between them. The CDR3 is 15 residues long. Germline V gives CDR1 SGDLS, CDR2 YYNGEE. Here the CDR3 DNA reads TGTGCCAGCAGCTCCTCGGGAAACGGCGCAGATACGCAGTATTTT. Protein sequence: CASSSSGNGADTQYF.

As regards this clone: This sample includes further DNA sequences coding for the same CDR3. The chain combines TRBV27 with TRBJ2-5; 12 nucleotides align to TRBD2. Germline CDR1 reads MNHEY; CDR2 reads SMNVEV (reference sequence). The CDR3 is 13 amino acids. With V trimmed by 6 bases and J by 4 bases, 0 bases remained unmatched. As DNA, the CDR3 is TGTGCCAGCAGGACTAGCGGGAGAGAGACCCAGTACTTC. This gives the protein CASRTSGRETQYF.

CDR3 loop: CASIRPPEETQYF. CDR3 sequence (DNA): TGTGCCAGCATTCGGCCCCCTGAGGAAACGCAGTATTTT. The rearrangement uses TRBV6-6 and TRBJ2-3; D gene ambiguous. V gave up 7 bases and J gave up 9 bases, with 17 bases separating them. The germline gives CDR1 MNHNY, CDR2 SVGAGI (reference sequence). This CDR3 contains 13 residues.

The rearrangement joins TRBV5-1 to TRBJ2-1; D is ambiguous. The CDR3 runs to 15 residues. Per germline, CDR1 SGHRS and CDR2 YFSETQ. The germline V and J ends were trimmed by 6 bases and 7 bases, with 20 bases remaining between them. The CDR3 loop is CASIPGTNNRNEQFF. The DNA for the CDR3 is TGCGCCAGCATCCCTGGAACTAACAATAGGAATGAGCAGTTCTTC.

The J gene is TRBJ2-3, the V gene TRBV6-5; no clear D. Looked up from germline, CDR1 is MNHEY and CDR2 is SVGAGI. There are 15 residues in the CDR3. V lost 0 bases and J lost 1, with 8 bases in between. Here the CDR3 reads CASSYSAFGTDTQYF. DNA for the CDR3: TGTGCCAGCAGTTACTCAGCTTTTGGCACAGATACGCAGTATTTT.